This is a list of T cell receptor beta chains from one sample in a study of CD8+CD57+ T cells in acquired aplastic anemia. A single record per CDR3 protein comes from TCRdb applying MiXCR to the reads. This sample has about 160,000 distinct CDR3 sequences, with about 48% found just once. The sample taken for sequencing was sorted CD4+, CD8+, or CD8+CD57+ T cells (not recorded which) from PBMCs. These receptors were obtained from a human donor in good health. Each CDR3 is given with its conserved first and last residue. D genes are given only for firm matches. Size is stated for part of the rows, as once, few or many counts, or as a class when the clone is expanded.

j_gene | abundance | d_gene | v_gene | len | CDR3aa | CDR3nt
TRBJ2-7 | many | TRBD2 | TRBV7-2 | 17 | CASSLGPSGGYPGGQYF | TGTGCCAGCAGCTTAGGGCCTAGCGGGGGTTACCCTGGCGGGCAGTACTTC
TRBJ2-7 | once | - | TRBV15 | 14 | CATSRDIGSREQYF | TGTGCCACCAGCAGAGATATCGGTTCGCGCGAGCAGTACTTC
TRBJ2-1 | - | - | TRBV6-5 | 17 | CASSSPVAFSSYNEQFF | TGTGCCAGCAGTTCCCCGGTCGCCTTTAGCTCCTACAATGAGCAGTTCTTC
TRBJ2-5 | once | - | TRBV20-1 | 14 | CCASRGLAWETQYF | -
TRBJ2-7 | few | - | TRBV30 | 12 | CAWTAGMREQYF | TGTGCCTGGACGGCAGGGATGAGGGAGCAGTACTTC
TRBJ2-7 | many | TRBD1 | TRBV7-8 | 14 | CASSLRDRGNEQYF | TGTGCCAGCAGCTTACGGGACAGGGGGAACGAGCAGTACTTC
TRBJ2-7 | - | TRBD1 | TRBV6-1 | 15 | CASSEGPGTGVEQYF | TGTGCCAGCAGTGAAGGGCCCGGGACAGGGGTTGAGCAGTACTTC
TRBJ2-1 | - | TRBD2 | TRBV24-1 | 16 | CATSDQATSGHSEQFF | TGTGCCACCAGTGATCAAGCGACTAGCGGTCACAGTGAGCAGTTCTTC
TRBJ2-5 | - | TRBD1 | TRBV12-3/TRBV12-4 | 15 | CASRWGTGGEETQYF | TGTGCCAGCAGGTGGGGGACAGGGGGCGAAGAGACCCAGTACTTC
TRBJ2-1 | - | - | TRBV11-2 | 15 | CASSYRDNAYNEQFF | TGTGCCAGCAGCTACCGGGACAATGCCTACAATGAGCAGTTCTTC
TRBJ2-7 | once | TRBD2 | TRBV15 | 17 | CATSRGGTSGARYEQYF | TGTGCCACCAGCAGAGGGGGGACTAGCGGGGCTCGCTACGAGCAGTACTTC
TRBJ1-1 | - | - | TRBV19 | 13 | CASSIVPNTEAFF | TGTGCCAGTAGTATTGTGCCGAACACTGAAGCTTTCTTT
TRBJ2-1 | many | - | TRBV24-1 | 15 | CATSSWGTSYNEQFF | TGTGCCACCAGTTCGTGGGGAACTTCCTACAATGAGCAGTTCTTC
TRBJ1-2 | - | - | TRBV7-9 | 15 | CASSLAGAGSYGYTF | TGTGCCAGCAGCTTAGCGGGGGCAGGGAGCTATGGCTACACCTTC
TRBJ2-2 | many | TRBD1 | TRBV11-2 | 17 | CASSLRRTGGGTGELFF | TGTGCCAGCAGCTTAAGGAGGACAGGGGGCGGCACCGGGGAGCTGTTTTTT
TRBJ2-5 | - | - | TRBV28 | 14 | CARDPRDTVETQYF | TGTGCTAGAGATCCAAGGGATACAGTGGAGACCCAGTACTTC
TRBJ2-7 | many | - | TRBV20-1 | 11 | CSARKSVEQYF | TGCAGTGCTAGAAAAAGCGTCGAGCAGTACTTC
TRBJ1-5 | - | - | TRBV2 | 14 | CASSYGRGNQPQHF | TGTGCCAGCAGTTATGGCAGGGGTAATCAGCCCCAGCATTTT
TRBJ1-5 | many | - | TRBV6-1 | 16 | CASRRTAEVGNQPQHF | TGTGCCAGCAGACGAACAGCAGAAGTCGGCAATCAGCCCCAGCATTTT
TRBJ2-1 | - | - | TRBV7-3 | 15 | CASSLSPHGLDEQFF | TGTGCCAGCAGCTTAAGTCCCCACGGGCTCGATGAGCAGTTCTTC
TRBJ2-1 | few | - | TRBV7-6 | 15 | CASSFGGTSYNEQFF | TGTGCCAGCAGCTTCGGGGGTACCTCCTACAATGAGCAGTTCTTC
TRBJ1-6 | - | - | TRBV10-2 | 13 | CASMVSDNSPLHF | TGCGCCAGCATGGTGTCAGATAATTCACCCCTCCACTTT
TRBJ2-1 | - | TRBD2 | TRBV14 | 14 | CASSPSGLATSRFF | TGTGCCAGCAGCCCATCGGGACTAGCGACGTCTCGGTTCTTC
TRBJ2-3 | - | - | TRBV29-1 | 13 | CSVEGSSTDTQYF | TGCAGCGTAGAGGGGTCTAGCACAGATACGCAGTATTTT
TRBJ2-2 | - | TRBD1 | TRBV25-1 | 16 | CASSSTGGPQSGELFF | TGTGCCAGCAGCTCCACAGGGGGCCCTCAATCCGGGGAGCTGTTTTTT
TRBJ1-2 | few | - | TRBV28 | 15 | CASSSSGEANYGYTF | TGTGCCAGCAGTTCCTCAGGGGAAGCTAACTATGGCTACACCTTC
TRBJ2-5 | many | TRBD2 | TRBV12-3/TRBV12-4 | 15 | CASSPPGLVAETQYF | TGTGCCAGCAGTCCCCCGGGACTAGTTGCGGAGACCCAGTACTTC
TRBJ2-7 | many | - | TRBV18 | 13 | CASSPAQGYEQYF | TGTGCCAGCTCACCGGCCCAGGGCTACGAGCAGTACTTC
TRBJ2-1 | many | TRBD1 | TRBV11-2 | 17 | CASSNHRGTFSYNEQFF | TGTGCCAGCAGCAACCACAGGGGGACTTTCTCCTACAATGAGCAGTTCTTC
TRBJ2-3 | - | TRBD2 | TRBV7-3 | 16 | CASSLGTSERTDTQYF | TGTGCCAGCAGCCTTGGGACTAGCGAGAGAACAGATACGCAGTATTTT
TRBJ2-7 | - | - | TRBV28 | 16 | CASSSVEAVGPYEQYF | TGTGCCAGCAGTTCCGTAGAGGCGGTGGGCCCCTACGAGCAGTACTTC
TRBJ1-1 | many | - | TRBV7-2 | 15 | CASSFFGSVATEAFF | TGTGCCAGCAGCTTTTTTGGTAGTGTTGCGACTGAAGCTTTCTTT
TRBJ2-3 | - | - | TRBV3-1 | 16 | CASSQEGLAIADTQYF | TGTGCCAGCAGCCAAGAAGGGCTAGCGATTGCAGATACGCAGTATTTT
TRBJ1-5 | many | - | TRBV5-1 | 15 | CASSPGGNVNQPQHF | TGCGCCAGCAGCCCGGGGGGGAACGTCAATCAGCCCCAGCATTTT
TRBJ1-1 | many | TRBD1 | TRBV20-1 | 15 | CSANPGQVKDTEAFF | TGCAGTGCTAATCCCGGACAGGTCAAGGACACTGAAGCTTTCTTT
TRBJ2-5 | - | - | TRBV2 | 13 | CASTPQAQETQYF | TGTGCCAGCACCCCTCAAGCTCAAGAGACCCAGTACTTC
TRBJ2-5 | few | TRBD2 | TRBV29-1 | 12 | CSVGLEQETQYF | TGCAGCGTCGGACTAGAACAAGAGACCCAGTACTTC